This T cell receptor (beta chain) was captured by sequencing in a study of T cell changes during pregnancy in multiple sclerosis. V lost 1 base to trimming and J lost 4 bases; unmatched junction nucleotides: 8. The CDR3 extends over 16 amino acids. Germline CDR1 GTSNPN, CDR2 SVGIG (reference sequence). The repertoire was sequenced with immunoSEQ multiplex PCR; TCRdb's copy has only in-frame clones and lacks some. The table has more than 75,000 clones, 85% to 95% seen once. This specimen was peripheral blood, taken in the third trimester of pregnancy. The V gene is TRBV30, the J gene TRBJ2-7; TRBD2 agrees at 12 bases. The TCR originated in a female donor with multiple sclerosis, enrolled in a pregnancy study. CDR3 sequence reads: CAWSAVLAGGCYEQYF. The CDR3 region has the DNA TGTGCCTGGAGTGCGGTACTAGCGGGGGGATGTTACGAGCAGTACTTC.